This T cell receptor (beta chain) is drawn from a study of T cell repertoires in aging, cancer and after chemotherapy. The CDR3 contains 14 residues. The V gene lost 4 bases and the J gene lost 2 bases, with 8 bases spanning the gap. Germline V gene lookup returns CDR1 LNHNV and CDR2 YYDKDF (reference sequence). The template was genomic DNA from peripheral blood, not RNA. This clonotype has just one count. A mixed TRB-A/B primer pool amplified rearranged TRB by multiplex touch-down PCR. TCRdb re-analysed the multiplex PCR reads in MiXCR, keeping a single row per CDR3 protein. The sample records roughly 10,000 distinct CDR3 sequences, roughly 35% being singletons.

The sample taken for sequencing was blood. V usage is TRBV15 and J usage is TRBJ1-4; tentative D call: TRBD1 (5 bases). The clonotype originates from a human donor in good health. CDR3 amino acids: CATSNGATNEKLFF. CDR3 in DNA: TGTGCCACCAGCAACGGGGCGACTAATGAAAAACTGTTTTTT.